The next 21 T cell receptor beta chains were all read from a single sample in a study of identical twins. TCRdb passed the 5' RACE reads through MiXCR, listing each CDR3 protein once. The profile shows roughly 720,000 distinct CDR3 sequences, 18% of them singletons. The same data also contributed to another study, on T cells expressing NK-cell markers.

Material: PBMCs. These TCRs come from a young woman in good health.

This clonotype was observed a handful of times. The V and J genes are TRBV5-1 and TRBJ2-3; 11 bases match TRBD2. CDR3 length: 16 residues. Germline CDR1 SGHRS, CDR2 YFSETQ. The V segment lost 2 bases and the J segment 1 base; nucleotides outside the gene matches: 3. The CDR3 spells CASSFLLAGGTDTQYF. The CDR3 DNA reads TGCGCCAGCAGCTTCCTACTAGCGGGGGGCACAGATACGCAGTATTTT.

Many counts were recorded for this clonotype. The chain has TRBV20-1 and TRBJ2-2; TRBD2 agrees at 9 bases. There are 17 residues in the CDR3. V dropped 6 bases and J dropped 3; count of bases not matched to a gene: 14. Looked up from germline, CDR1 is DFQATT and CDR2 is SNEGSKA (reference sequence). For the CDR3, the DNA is TGCAGTGCCCCCGGGGAAGCGGGAGGACGATACACCGGGGAGCTGTTTTTT. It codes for CSAPGEAGGRYTGELFF.

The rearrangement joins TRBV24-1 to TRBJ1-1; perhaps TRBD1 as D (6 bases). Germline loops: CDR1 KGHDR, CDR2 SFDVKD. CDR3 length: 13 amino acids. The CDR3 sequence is CATRQGPGPEAFF. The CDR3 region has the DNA TGTGCGACCCGCCAGGGGCCTGGCCCTGAAGCTTTCTTT.

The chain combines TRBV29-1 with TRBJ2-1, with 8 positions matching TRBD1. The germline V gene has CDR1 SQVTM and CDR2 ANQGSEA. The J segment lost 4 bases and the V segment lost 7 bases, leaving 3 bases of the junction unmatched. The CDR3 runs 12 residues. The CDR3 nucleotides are TGCAGCGCGCGACAGGGGTACAATGAGCAGTTCTTC. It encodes CSARQGYNEQFF.

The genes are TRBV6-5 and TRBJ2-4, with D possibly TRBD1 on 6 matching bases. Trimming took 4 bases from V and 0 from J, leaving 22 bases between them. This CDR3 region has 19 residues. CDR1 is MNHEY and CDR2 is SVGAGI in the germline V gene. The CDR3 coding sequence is TGTGCCAGCAGTTCGACTCCGATTAGGACAGCAAGAGCCAAAAACATTCAGTACTTC. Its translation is CASSSTPIRTARAKNIQYF.

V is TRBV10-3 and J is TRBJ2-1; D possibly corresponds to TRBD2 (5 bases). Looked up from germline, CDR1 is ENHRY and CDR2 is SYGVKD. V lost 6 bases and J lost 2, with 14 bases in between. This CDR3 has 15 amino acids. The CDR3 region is CAISASGTPYNEQFF. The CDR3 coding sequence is TGTGCCATCAGCGCGAGCGGAACGCCCTACAATGAGCAGTTCTTC.

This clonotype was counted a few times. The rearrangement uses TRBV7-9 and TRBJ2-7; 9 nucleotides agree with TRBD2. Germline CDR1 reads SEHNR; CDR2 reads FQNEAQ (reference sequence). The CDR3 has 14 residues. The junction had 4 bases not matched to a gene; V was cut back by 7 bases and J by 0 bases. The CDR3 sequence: CASTVTSGSYEQYF. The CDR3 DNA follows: TGTGCCAGCACCGTGACTAGCGGCTCCTACGAGCAGTACTTC.

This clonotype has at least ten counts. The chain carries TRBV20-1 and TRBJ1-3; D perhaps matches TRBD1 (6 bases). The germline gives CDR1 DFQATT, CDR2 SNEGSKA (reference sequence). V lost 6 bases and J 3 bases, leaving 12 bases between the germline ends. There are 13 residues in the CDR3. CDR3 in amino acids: CSAAGGLGNTIYF. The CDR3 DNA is TGCAGTGCCGCCGGGGGGCTTGGAAACACCATATATTTT.

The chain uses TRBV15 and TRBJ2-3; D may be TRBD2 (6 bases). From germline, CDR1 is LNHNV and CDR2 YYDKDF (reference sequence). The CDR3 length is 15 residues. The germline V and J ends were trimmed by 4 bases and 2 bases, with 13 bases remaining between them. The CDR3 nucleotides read TGTGCCACCAGCACCCGACTAGGCGTCACAGATACGCAGTATTTT. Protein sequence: CATSTRLGVTDTQYF.

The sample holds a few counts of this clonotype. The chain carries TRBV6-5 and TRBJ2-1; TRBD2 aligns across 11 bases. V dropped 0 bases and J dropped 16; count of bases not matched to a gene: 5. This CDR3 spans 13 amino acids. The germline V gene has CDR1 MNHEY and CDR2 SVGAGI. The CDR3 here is CASSYSWTSGPFF. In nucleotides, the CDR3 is TGTGCCAGCAGTTACTCCTGGACTAGCGGGCCCTTCTTC.

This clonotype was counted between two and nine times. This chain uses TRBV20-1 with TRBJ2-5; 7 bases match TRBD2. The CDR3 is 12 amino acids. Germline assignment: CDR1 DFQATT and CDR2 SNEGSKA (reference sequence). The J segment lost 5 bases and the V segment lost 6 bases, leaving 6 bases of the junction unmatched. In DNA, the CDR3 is TGCAGTGCGCTGACTAGCCGCGAGACCCAGTACTTC. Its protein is CSALTSRETQYF.

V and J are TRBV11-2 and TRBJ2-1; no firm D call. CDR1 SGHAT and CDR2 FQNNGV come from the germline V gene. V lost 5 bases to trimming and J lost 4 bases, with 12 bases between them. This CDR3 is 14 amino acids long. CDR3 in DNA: TGTGCCAGCAGCCCAAAATCCAGATACAATGAGCAGTTCTTC. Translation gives CASSPKSRYNEQFF.

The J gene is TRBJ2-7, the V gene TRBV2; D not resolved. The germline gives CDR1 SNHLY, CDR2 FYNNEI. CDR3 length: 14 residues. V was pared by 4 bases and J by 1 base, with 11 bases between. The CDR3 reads CASSAGFGSYEQYF. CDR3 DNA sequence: TGTGCCAGCAGTGCAGGATTTGGATCCTACGAGCAGTACTTC.

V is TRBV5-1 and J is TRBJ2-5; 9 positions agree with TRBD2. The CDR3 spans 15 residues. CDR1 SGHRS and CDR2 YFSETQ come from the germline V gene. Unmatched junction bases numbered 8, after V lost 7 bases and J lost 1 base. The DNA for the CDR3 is TGCGCCAGCCAGAGGGCTAGCGGGATCCAAGAGACCCAGTACTTC. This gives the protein CASQRASGIQETQYF.

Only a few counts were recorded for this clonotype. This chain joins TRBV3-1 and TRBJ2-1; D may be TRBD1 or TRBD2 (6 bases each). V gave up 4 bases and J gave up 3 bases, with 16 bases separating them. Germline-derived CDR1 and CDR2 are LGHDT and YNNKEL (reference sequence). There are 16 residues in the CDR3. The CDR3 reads CASSPRRGNGYNEQFF. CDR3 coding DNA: TGTGCCAGCAGCCCAAGGAGGGGGAACGGCTACAATGAGCAGTTCTTC.

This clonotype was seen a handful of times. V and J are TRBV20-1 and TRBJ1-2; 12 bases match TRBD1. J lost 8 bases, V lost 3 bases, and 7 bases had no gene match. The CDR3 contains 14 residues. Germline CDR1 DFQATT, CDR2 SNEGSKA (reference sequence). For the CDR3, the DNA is TGCAGTGCTAGGGGGACAGGGGGCCCCCGCGGCTACACCTTC. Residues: CSARGTGGPRGYTF.

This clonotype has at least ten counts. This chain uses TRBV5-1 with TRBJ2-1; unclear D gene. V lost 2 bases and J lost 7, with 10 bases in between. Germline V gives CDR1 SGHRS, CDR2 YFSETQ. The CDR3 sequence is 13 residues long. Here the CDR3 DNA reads TGCGCCAGCAGCTTAGGAGTGGGGAATGAGCAGTTCTTC. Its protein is CASSLGVGNEQFF.

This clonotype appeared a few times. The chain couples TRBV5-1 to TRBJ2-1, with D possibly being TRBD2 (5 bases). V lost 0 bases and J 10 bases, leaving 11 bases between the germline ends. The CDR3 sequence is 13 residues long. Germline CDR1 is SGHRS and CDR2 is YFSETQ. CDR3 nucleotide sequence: TGCGCCAGCAGCTTGGCCGAGGGCTCCGAGCAGTTCTTC. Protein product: CASSLAEGSEQFF.

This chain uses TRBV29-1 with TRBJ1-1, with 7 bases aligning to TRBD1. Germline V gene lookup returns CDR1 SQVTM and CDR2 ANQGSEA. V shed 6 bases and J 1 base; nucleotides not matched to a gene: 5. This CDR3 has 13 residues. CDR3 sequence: CSVLRDRNTEAFF. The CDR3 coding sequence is TGCAGCGTCCTCCGGGACAGGAACACTGAAGCTTTCTTT.

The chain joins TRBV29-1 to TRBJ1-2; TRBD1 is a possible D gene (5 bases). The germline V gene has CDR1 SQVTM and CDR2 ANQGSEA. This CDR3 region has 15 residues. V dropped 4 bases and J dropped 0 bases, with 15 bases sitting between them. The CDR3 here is CSVAGRGSTNYGYTF. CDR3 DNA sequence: TGCAGCGTTGCTGGGAGGGGATCAACTAACTATGGCTACACCTTC.

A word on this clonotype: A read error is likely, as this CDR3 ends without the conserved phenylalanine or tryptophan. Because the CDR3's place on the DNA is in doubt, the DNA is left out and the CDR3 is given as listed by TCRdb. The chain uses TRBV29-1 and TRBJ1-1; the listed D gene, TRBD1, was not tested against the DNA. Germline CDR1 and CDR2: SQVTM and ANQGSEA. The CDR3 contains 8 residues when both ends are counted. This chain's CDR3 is CSVDWGLV.